A single sample gave rise to the 26 T cell receptor beta chains below, sequenced in a study of response to subunit inactivated influenza vaccine. TCRdb independently ran MiXCR on the RT-PCR reads; one entry per CDR3 protein. The top ten hold about 11% of the sample, which has 700,000 to 800,000 distinct CDR3 sequences, approximately 17% seen once. Sequences were derived from PBMCs from blood, sampled roughly 5 days after vaccination. The source is a man in his fifties who received an inactivated influenza vaccine.

In its sample, this clonotype was seen a few times. V usage is TRBV7-9 and J usage is TRBJ1-5; weak D call: TRBD1 (6 bases). Trimming removed 6 bases from V and 6 bases from J, with 15 bases in between. Germline lookup yields CDR1 SEHNR and CDR2 FQNEAQ (reference sequence). The CDR3 contains 14 residues. The CDR3 sequence: CASSSAGAGQPQHF. The CDR3, as DNA: TGTGCCAGCAGTTCGGCAGGGGCTGGTCAGCCCCAGCATTTT.

This clonotype has a handful of counts. The chain joins TRBV7-2 to TRBJ1-1; 7 nucleotides line up with TRBD1. V dropped 1 base and J dropped 1; count of bases not matched to a gene: 3. The CDR3 is 15 residues long. Germline-derived CDR1 and CDR2 are SGHTA and FQGNSA. CDR3 coding DNA: TGTGCCAGCAGCTTAGTTAGGGGGCCGAACACTGAAGCTTTCTTT. Translation gives CASSLVRGPNTEAFF.

The chain links TRBV28 to TRBJ2-7; 9 nucleotides line up with TRBD2. CDR3 length: 15 residues. The germline V gene has CDR1 MDHEN and CDR2 SYDVKM. J gave up 6 bases and V 4 bases, and 10 bases lay outside the gene matches. As DNA, the CDR3 is TGTGCCAGCAGTTCCCAAAGCGGGAGGTGGAGCGAGCAGTACTTC. Translation: CASSSQSGRWSEQYF.

This clonotype was detected a few times. This sequence joins TRBV9 and TRBJ2-1; D remains ambiguous. Trimming removed 3 bases at V and 1 base at J, with 2 bases between. The germline V gene encodes CDR1 SGDLS and CDR2 YYNGEE. The CDR3 length is 12 residues. This CDR3 reads CASSASYNEQFF. CDR3 nucleotides: TGTGCCAGCAGCGCGTCCTACAATGAGCAGTTCTTC.

This clonotype was picked up a small number of times. The chain carries TRBV7-9 and TRBJ2-1, with TRBD1 as a possible D gene (5 bases). Germline loops: CDR1 SEHNR, CDR2 FQNEAQ (reference sequence). CDR3 length: 14 residues. V lost 3 bases to trimming and J lost 5 bases, with 11 bases between them. The CDR3: CASSFELGHNEQFF. The CDR3 region has the DNA TGTGCCAGCAGCTTTGAACTGGGGCACAATGAGCAGTTCTTC.

V gene TRBV28 combines with J gene TRBJ1-1, with D perhaps matching TRBD1 (5 bases). The CDR3 is 15 amino acids. V was cut by 7 bases and J by 0 bases, with 15 bases left in between. Looked up from germline, CDR1 is MDHEN and CDR2 is SYDVKM. In DNA, the CDR3 is TGTGCCAGCACCCTCCGGGGGAGCCTGAACACTGAAGCTTTCTTT. Translating it yields CASTLRGSLNTEAFF. Together with reference TRBV28 and TRBJ1-1, the CDR3 gives the full variable domain: DVKVTQSSRYLVKRTGEKVFLECVQDMDHENMFWYRQDPGLGLRLIYFSYDVKMKEKGDIPEGYSVSREKKERFSLILESASTNQTSMYLCASTLRGSLNTEAFFGQGTRLTVV.

The table lists this clonotype with many counts. V gene TRBV20-1 combines with J gene TRBJ1-2; D gene ambiguous. The germline V gene has CDR1 DFQATT and CDR2 SNEGSKA (reference sequence). V shed 3 bases and J shed 8 bases, with 13 bases lying between them. The length of the CDR3 is 12 residues. This CDR3 reads CSARALERGYTF. The CDR3, as DNA: TGCAGTGCTAGGGCCCTGGAGCGCGGCTACACCTTC.

This clonotype was observed many times. The chain joins TRBV7-2 to TRBJ2-2; D possibly corresponds to TRBD1 (5 bases). Germline V gene sequence: CDR1 SGHTA, CDR2 FQGNSA. V was pared by 5 bases and J by 7 bases, with 11 bases between. This CDR3 is 13 amino acids long. CDR3 in amino acids: CASSLGTGGELFF. Written as DNA, the CDR3 is TGTGCCAGCAGCCTCGGAACAGGCGGGGAGCTGTTTTTT.

The chain employs TRBV5-5 and TRBJ2-1; TRBD2 agrees at 10 bases. V was clipped by 4 bases and J by 8 bases; unmatched bases: 12. The CDR3 is 16 amino acids. Germline lookup yields CDR1 SGHKS and CDR2 YYEKEE (reference sequence). This CDR3 is CASSVSLAGILDEQFF. Here the CDR3 DNA reads TGTGCCAGCAGCGTGTCACTAGCGGGAATCCTTGATGAGCAGTTCTTC.

The chain carries TRBV20-1 and TRBJ1-2; D is possibly TRBD1 (5 bases). V was shortened by 1 base and J by 4 bases, with 10 bases between the two germline ends. This CDR3 is built from 13 residues. Germline loops: CDR1 DFQATT, CDR2 SNEGSKA (reference sequence). The CDR3 here is CSARADSLYGYTF. The CDR3 nucleotides are TGCAGTGCTAGAGCAGACAGTCTCTATGGCTACACCTTC.

V is TRBV6-6 and J is TRBJ2-7, with D unclear. This CDR3 has 11 residues. CDR1 is MNHNY, CDR2 SVGAGI, per germline (reference sequence). V was cut by 5 bases and J by 7 bases, with 9 bases left in between. The CDR3 spells CASSPRQEQYF. In DNA, the CDR3 is TGTGCCAGCAGTCCCCGTCAGGAGCAGTACTTC.

For this clonotype: Mismatch with germline at one junction end may stem from a read error. J is TRBJ2-1 and V is TRBV7-8; 9 bases map to TRBD1. The CDR3 runs to 15 residues. The germline gives CDR1 SGHVS, CDR2 FQNEAQ. The CDR3, as DNA: TGTGCCAGCGGCTTCCGGGACAGGGTCGAAAATGAGCAGTTCTTC. This translates into CASGFRDRVENEQFF. The variable domain in full, completed from reference TRBV7-8 and TRBJ2-1, reads GAGVSQSPRYKVAKRGQDVALRCDPISGHVSLFWYQQALGQGPEFLTYFQNEAQLDKSGLPSDRFFAERPEGSVSTLKIQRTQQEDSAVYLCASGFRDRVENEQFFGPGTRLTVL.

CDR3 coding DNA: TGTGCCAGCAGTGATGGACTAGCGGTTACCTACGAGCAGTACTTC. Translated, it gives CASSDGLAVTYEQYF. The rearrangement uses TRBV6-2 or TRBV6-3 and TRBJ2-7, with TRBD2 identical over 10 bases. Looked up from germline, CDR1 is MNHEY and CDR2 is SVGEGT. CDR3 length: 15 residues. V trimming: 5 bases; J trimming: 2 bases; junction bases outside the gene matches: 6.

The J gene is TRBJ2-7, the V gene TRBV12-3 or TRBV12-4; D gene uncertain. Trimming stripped 3 bases from V and 3 bases from J, with 12 bases between. The CDR3 is made up of 14 amino acids. The CDR3 nucleotides read TGTGCCAGCAGTTTGGCCCTTGCTCGCTACGAGCAGTACTTC. Amino acid sequence: CASSLALARYEQYF.

This clonotype was seen more than once but under ten times. The CDR3 loop reads CASSKLAFEQYF. CDR3 bases: TGTGCCAGCAGTAAACTAGCGTTCGAGCAGTACTTC. V gene TRBV12-3 or TRBV12-4 combines with J gene TRBJ2-7; the match to TRBD2 covers 7 bases. This CDR3 comprises 12 residues. Losses at the gene ends were 5 bases for V and 6 bases for J; bases not matched to a gene: 4.

The chain links TRBV28 to TRBJ1-2; D remains ambiguous. Germline V gives CDR1 MDHEN, CDR2 SYDVKM. V shed 3 bases and J shed 4 bases, with 6 bases lying between them. This CDR3 has 12 residues. The CDR3 loop reads CASSFGFYGYTF. The DNA for the CDR3 is TGTGCCAGCAGTTTTGGCTTCTATGGCTACACCTTC.

This chain links TRBV10-3 with TRBJ1-4; the match to TRBD1 covers 10 bases. The CDR3 has 16 amino acids. Germline-derived CDR1 and CDR2 are ENHRY and SYGVKD. Trimming took 6 bases from V and 0 from J; bases not matched to a gene: 4. The CDR3 DNA reads as TGTGCCATCAGCGGGGGACAGGGGTCAACTAATGAAAAACTGTTTTTT. Translation: CAISGGQGSTNEKLFF.

This chain uses TRBV20-1 with TRBJ1-6, with D perhaps TRBD1 (5 bases). Germline-derived CDR1 and CDR2 are DFQATT and SNEGSKA (reference sequence). V lost 3 bases to trimming and J lost 6 bases, with 9 bases between them. The CDR3 contains 13 residues. For the CDR3, the DNA is TGCAGTGCTAGGGGGGTCAGTAATTCACCCCTCCACTTT. Translating it yields CSARGVSNSPLHF.

This chain links TRBV9 with TRBJ2-7; D might be TRBD1 or TRBD2, each matching 5 bases. The germline V gene has CDR1 SGDLS and CDR2 YYNGEE. CDR3 length: 15 residues. Trimming stripped 0 bases from V and 2 bases from J, with 12 bases between. CDR3: CASSVDTGPTYEQYF. Written as DNA, the CDR3 is TGTGCCAGCAGCGTAGACACGGGACCCACCTACGAGCAGTACTTC. The whole variable domain, filled in from reference TRBV9 and TRBJ2-7, reads DSGVTQTPKHLITATGQRVTLRCSPRSGDLSVYWYQQSLDQGLQFLIQYYNGEERAKGNILERFSAQQFPDLHSELNLSSLELGDSALYFCASSVDTGPTYEQYFGPGTRLTVT.

The chain couples TRBV10-3 to TRBJ2-7; D is perhaps TRBD1 (6 bases). CDR1 is ENHRY, CDR2 SYGVKD, per germline. The germline V and J ends were trimmed by 4 bases and 9 bases, with 13 bases remaining between them. This CDR3 spans 12 amino acids. The CDR3 DNA is TGTGCCATCAGTGCCAGGGACACCGGGCAGTACTTC. It encodes CAISARDTGQYF.

This clonotype was counted only a few times. The chain recombines TRBV11-2 with TRBJ2-7; 7 bases agree with TRBD2. The germline CDR1 and CDR2 sequences are SGHAT and FQNNGV. This CDR3 is 15 amino acids long. Trimming removed 3 bases from V and 2 bases from J; junction bases left unmatched: 7. The CDR3 reads CASSLTGGLAYEQYF. The CDR3, as DNA: TGTGCCAGCAGCTTGACGGGGGGATTGGCCTACGAGCAGTACTTC.

This clonotype was seen a handful of times. The V gene is TRBV11-1, the J gene TRBJ1-1, with a tentative D call TRBD1 (5 bases). Trimming left V 5 bases short and J 6 bases short, with 16 bases between. Germline CDR1 and CDR2: SGHAT and FQDESV (reference sequence). The CDR3 runs 14 residues. This CDR3 is CASSLQTKGAEAFF. As DNA, the CDR3 is TGTGCCAGCAGCCTCCAGACAAAAGGGGCTGAAGCTTTCTTT.

The CDR3 nucleotides are TGTGCCAGCACCTCGGGGGGGGGCCGGTACAATGAGCAGTTCTTC. It encodes CASTSGGGRYNEQFF. This chain joins TRBV11-2 and TRBJ2-1; 8 bases line up with TRBD2. CDR1 is SGHAT, CDR2 FQNNGV, per germline. The ends lost 7 bases at V and 4 bases at J; junction bases unmatched: 9. The CDR3 covers 15 residues.

This chain uses TRBV5-1 with TRBJ1-1; TRBD1 might be the D (6 bases). The CDR3 sequence is 14 residues long. V was trimmed by 7 bases and J by 2 bases, leaving 15 bases between them. The germline V gene encodes CDR1 SGHRS and CDR2 YFSETQ. The CDR3 is CASGIAGTNTEAFF. CDR3 nucleotides: TGCGCCAGCGGCATTGCAGGGACAAACACTGAAGCTTTCTTT.

This clonotype was seen only a few times. The CDR3, as DNA: TGTGCCAGCAGCTTCCGGGGCCACTCTGGGGCCAACGTCCTGACTTTC. Protein sequence: CASSFRGHSGANVLTF. The V call is TRBV5-6, the J call TRBJ2-6; D tentatively reads TRBD1 or TRBD2 (5 bases each). The CDR3 has 16 residues. The ends were cut back, 2 bases at V and 0 bases at J, with 9 bases in the middle. From germline, CDR1 is SGHDT and CDR2 YYEEEE.

This clonotype appeared a few times. This chain uses TRBV12-3 or TRBV12-4 with TRBJ2-7; unclear D gene. The CDR3 totals 12 residues. The V end lost 4 bases, the J end lost 2 bases, and 6 bases lay between the germline ends. The CDR3 spells CASSSRPYEQYF. The CDR3 DNA reads TGTGCCAGCAGTTCCCGCCCCTACGAGCAGTACTTC.